This paragraph covers one T cell receptor beta chain sequence. This sample is part of a study of blood T cell repertoires in COVID-19. Sequencing used immunoSEQ multiplex PCR; TCRdb keeps in-frame clones, though not all of them. The sample lists under 300,000 clones; 80% to 90% were seen once. In germline, CDR1 is MNHEY, CDR2 SVGAGI. This CDR3 has 14 amino acids. V lost 4 bases and J lost 0, with 8 bases in between. This chain uses TRBV6-5 with TRBJ2-3, with a possible D match to TRBD2 (6 bases). This TCR was recovered from a middle-aged woman who had recovered from COVID-19. The sequenced sample was peripheral blood. CDR3 loop: CASSFGTSTDTQYF. As DNA, the CDR3 is TGTGCCAGCAGTTTCGGGACTAGCACAGATACGCAGTATTTT.